The T cell receptor (beta chain) described here comes from a study of blood T cell repertoires in COVID-19. The CDR3 is made up of 13 amino acids. With 3 bases removed from V and 2 bases from J, the gap between germline ends came to 5 bases. Germline-derived CDR1 and CDR2 are SGHTA and FQGNSA. This clone was observed a single time. Repertoires were generated with immunoSEQ multiplex PCR, while TCRdb's copy carries only in-frame clones and drops some. The repertoire includes roughly 120,000 clones, around 79% of them detected once, and about 2% sits in the top ten. The receptor comes from a man aged 70-80 years with acute or convalescent COVID-19. This chain uses TRBV7-2 with TRBJ1-5; D not certain. The sample was peripheral blood. CDR3 in amino acids: CASSFQGNQPQHF. In DNA form, the CDR3 reads TGTGCCAGCAGCTTCCAGGGCAATCAGCCCCAGCATTTT.